These T cell receptor beta chains were read from a single sample in a study of long-term antiretroviral therapy in people with HIV. Profiled with immunoSEQ multiplex PCR; TCRdb holds only in-frame clones, not every one. The repertoire holds 27,000 or so clones, with over 80% as singletons. The sequenced sample was unsorted PBMCs, obtained 0.8 years before starting antiretroviral therapy. These receptors came from a man between 18 and 35 years old with HIV. Both conserved end residues are part of each CDR3. The D gene is left open where the match is weak. Size is stated for part of the rows, as once, few or many counts, or as a class when the clone is expanded.

V: TRBV7-2; J: TRBJ2-2; size: -; D: TRBD1; DNA: TGTGCCAGCAGCCTTTGGACAGGCACCACCGGGGAGCTGTTTTTT; CDR3: CASSLWTGTTGELFF
V: TRBV28; J: TRBJ2-1; size: -; D: -; DNA: TGTGCCATCGAGGAAGGCCCCAATGAGCAGTTCTTC; CDR3: CAIEEGPNEQFF
V: TRBV2; J: TRBJ2-6; size: -; D: TRBD1; DNA: TGTGCCAGCTTTTACTCCGGGACAGCTACTGGGGCCAACGTCCTGACTTTC; CDR3: CASFYSGTATGANVLTF
V: TRBV7-9; J: TRBJ2-3; size: -; D: -; DNA: TGTGCCAGCAGCCCCGAAGCGCGATTAATAGATACGCAGTATTTT; CDR3: CASSPEARLIDTQYF
V: TRBV27; J: TRBJ1-1; size: -; D: -; DNA: TGTGCCAGCAGTTTAAATGGGGCCGCGAACACTGAAGCTTTCTTT; CDR3: CASSLNGAANTEAFF
V: TRBV29-1; J: TRBJ2-2; size: few; D: -; DNA: TGCAGCGCACGACTGGGCGGGATCACCGGGGAGCTGTTTTTT; CDR3: CSARLGGITGELFF
V: TRBV29-1; J: TRBJ2-1; size: -; D: TRBD1; DNA: TGCAGCGTGGGACAGGGGCTCCGGGTGGGCAATGAGCAGTTCTTC; CDR3: CSVGQGLRVGNEQFF
V: TRBV4-1; J: TRBJ2-7; size: -; D: -; DNA: TGCGCCAGCAGCCCGCTTGGGGTGCCCTACGAGCAGTACTTC; CDR3: CASSPLGVPYEQYF
V: TRBV18; J: TRBJ1-2; size: -; D: -; DNA: TGTGCCAGCTCACGACAAGGAGATGGTGGCTACACCTTC; CDR3: CASSRQGDGGYTF
V: TRBV28; J: TRBJ2-1; size: few; D: TRBD2; DNA: TGTGCCAGCAGTTTATGGGGGACTAGCGGGAGCGGTAATGAGCAGTTCTTC; CDR3: CASSLWGTSGSGNEQFF
V: TRBV27; J: TRBJ1-5; size: -; D: TRBD1; DNA: TGTGCCAGCAGTTTGGTAGGACAGGGGGCTTTTGAGCCCCAGCATTTT; CDR3: CASSLVGQGAFEPQHF
V: TRBV2; J: TRBJ1-1; size: -; D: -; DNA: TGTGCCAGCAAAGGGAATGAAGCTTTCTTT; CDR3: CASKGNEAFF
V: TRBV23-1; J: TRBJ2-7; size: -; D: -; DNA: TGCGCCAGCAGTCCCAAAAGACAGACCGAAAACTACGAGCAGTACTTC; CDR3: CASSPKRQTENYEQYF
V: TRBV2; J: TRBJ2-5; size: -; D: TRBD1; DNA: TGTGCCAGCTGGGACAGGGGGCCGATCCAGTACTTC; CDR3: CASWDRGPIQYF
V: TRBV27; J: TRBJ2-1; size: -; D: TRBD2; DNA: TGTGCCAGCAGTTCCCCGGGGGGTAGCGGGAGGAGTGCCTACAATGAGCAGTTCTTC; CDR3: CASSSPGGSGRSAYNEQFF
V: TRBV13; J: TRBJ1-1; size: -; D: -; DNA: TGTGCCAGCAGCGGAACGACGGGCGGCATGAACACTGAAGCTTTCTTT; CDR3: CASSGTTGGMNTEAFF
V: TRBV10-3; J: TRBJ2-3; size: -; D: TRBD1; DNA: TGTGCCATCAGTGACACCACGGGACAGCTCACAGATACGCAGTATTTT; CDR3: CAISDTTGQLTDTQYF
V: TRBV5-1; J: TRBJ1-3; size: -; D: -; DNA: TGCGCCAGCAGCTTGGTGGGGCAGGGAACAGGAAACACCATATATTTT; CDR3: CASSLVGQGTGNTIYF
V: TRBV30; J: TRBJ1-2; size: -; D: -; DNA: TGTGCCTGGAGTCCTGGACTCAAGTATGGCTACACCTTC; CDR3: CAWSPGLKYGYTF
V: TRBV6-6; J: TRBJ1-2; size: -; D: -; DNA: TGTGCCAGCAGTTACCCGGGGGTGGGGGATGGCTACACCTTC; CDR3: CASSYPGVGDGYTF
V: TRBV18; J: TRBJ2-1; size: -; D: -; DNA: TGTGCCAGCTCACCACCTTCGAGGGGAAGGAGTTACAATGAGCAGTTCTTC; CDR3: CASSPPSRGRSYNEQFF
V: TRBV5-4; J: TRBJ1-3; size: few; D: TRBD1; DNA: TGTGCCAGCAGCTTGGACAGGGGATTTGGAAACACCATATATTTT; CDR3: CASSLDRGFGNTIYF
V: TRBV10-2; J: TRBJ1-4; size: -; D: -; DNA: TGCGCCAGCAGTGTCGGATCGGCCAAACTGTTTTTT; CDR3: CASSVGSAKLFF
V: TRBV28; J: TRBJ1-2; size: -; D: TRBD1; DNA: TGTGCCAGCAGTTTATGGACAGGGTGGGGCTACACCTTC; CDR3: CASSLWTGWGYTF
V: TRBV27; J: TRBJ1-1; size: -; D: -; DNA: TGTGCCAGCAGTCTATACTACGGGGATGAAGCTTTCTTT; CDR3: CASSLYYGDEAFF
V: TRBV4-1; J: TRBJ1-1; size: -; D: -; DNA: TGCGCCAGCACACCGGGACAAATTAACACTGAAGCTTTCTTT; CDR3: CASTPGQINTEAFF
V: TRBV6-5; J: TRBJ1-2; size: -; D: TRBD1; DNA: TGTGCCAGCAGTTACTCGCGACAGGGTAACTATGGCTACACCTTC; CDR3: CASSYSRQGNYGYTF
V: TRBV6-5; J: TRBJ2-1; size: -; D: TRBD1; DNA: TGTGCCAGCAGGCGACCGGACAGGGGCTACAATGAGCAGTTCTTC; CDR3: CASRRPDRGYNEQFF
V: TRBV7-9; J: TRBJ2-1; size: -; D: -; DNA: TGTGCCAGCAGCGCCCCCTACAATGAGCAGTTCTTC; CDR3: CASSAPYNEQFF
V: TRBV27; J: TRBJ2-3; size: -; D: TRBD2; DNA: TGTGCCAGCAGTTTCACTAGCGGGGGTTCAGATACGCAGTATTTT; CDR3: CASSFTSGGSDTQYF
V: TRBV15; J: TRBJ2-3; size: few; D: TRBD1; DNA: TGTGCCACCAGCAGAGGAGCGGGACAGGGGGCTATAGATACGCAGTATTTT; CDR3: CATSRGAGQGAIDTQYF
V: TRBV27; J: TRBJ1-4; size: -; D: -; DNA: TGTGCCAGCAGTCCCGGACGGGGATTAAATGAAAAACTGTTTTTT; CDR3: CASSPGRGLNEKLFF
V: TRBV5-6; J: TRBJ1-5; size: -; D: TRBD1; DNA: TGTGCCAGCAGCCTGGGACAGGCCCTAAATCAGCCCCAGCATTTT; CDR3: CASSLGQALNQPQHF
V: TRBV7-2; J: TRBJ2-5; size: once; D: TRBD2; DNA: TGTGCCAGCAGCGACCTGAGCGGCCTAGCGGGAGGGTTGGGGGAGACCCAGTACTTC; CDR3: CASSDLSGLAGGLGETQYF
V: TRBV4-1; J: TRBJ2-7; size: -; D: TRBD1; DNA: TGCGCCAGCAGCCAACAGGACAGGGTGACCTACGAGCAGTACTTC; CDR3: CASSQQDRVTYEQYF
V: TRBV14; J: TRBJ2-1; size: -; D: -; DNA: TGTGCCAGCAGCCACTATGATAATGAGCAGTTCTTC; CDR3: CASSHYDNEQFF
V: TRBV5-1; J: TRBJ2-7; size: -; D: -; DNA: TGCGCCAGCAGCTTGAAGGGGGGGGTCCTTGAAGAGCAGTACTTC; CDR3: CASSLKGGVLEEQYF
V: TRBV28; J: TRBJ1-4; size: once; D: -; DNA: TGTGCCAGCAGTTCCAATGAAAAACTGTTTTTT; CDR3: CASSSNEKLFF
V: TRBV9; J: TRBJ2-7; size: -; D: TRBD1; DNA: TGTGCCAGCAGCGTAGGACAGGGCGACGAGCAGTACTTC; CDR3: CASSVGQGDEQYF
V: TRBV5-6; J: TRBJ2-5; size: -; D: TRBD1; DNA: TGTGCCAGCAGCCCTACCGCGGGGACAGGGAAGACCCAGTACTTC; CDR3: CASSPTAGTGKTQYF
V: TRBV7-9; J: TRBJ2-7; size: -; D: TRBD2; DNA: TGTGCCAGCAGCCCTGGACTAGCGGGACGCTCTTCCTACGAGCAGTACTTC; CDR3: CASSPGLAGRSSYEQYF
V: TRBV7-8; J: TRBJ1-1; size: -; D: -; DNA: TGTGCCAGCAGCTCACAAGACCGGGGAGCAAACACTGAAGCTTTCTTT; CDR3: CASSSQDRGANTEAFF
V: TRBV19; J: TRBJ2-7; size: -; D: -; DNA: TGTGCCAGTAGTATTGGGGCAGGGGAATTCTACGAGCAGTACTTC; CDR3: CASSIGAGEFYEQYF
V: TRBV2; J: TRBJ2-7; size: -; D: -; DNA: TGTGCCAGCACCGATCGGGGGGCCGTCGTATACGAGCAGTACTTC; CDR3: CASTDRGAVVYEQYF
V: TRBV5-4; J: TRBJ2-3; size: once; D: -; DNA: TGTGCCAGCAGCCCCTCCTGGGGCAGCCCTAGCACAGATACGCAGTATTTT; CDR3: CASSPSWGSPSTDTQYF
V: TRBV6-5; J: TRBJ2-2; size: few; D: -; DNA: TGTGCCAGCTCCAAAAAAGGGGCAAGCGGGGAGCTGTTTTTT; CDR3: CASSKKGASGELFF